This T cell receptor (beta chain) was identified during a study of PD-1 blockade in classical Hodgkin lymphoma. To note about this clone: What it binds is unknown.

With no exception, relapse followed autologous stem cell transplantation in all patients, and brentuximab vedotin exposure varied. Unmatched junction bases numbered 15, after V lost 4 bases and J lost 3 bases. Germline V CDR1 and CDR2: SGHRS, YFSETQ. The CDR3 has 19 residues. Sequencing was performed with immunoSEQ multiplex PCR; in TCRdb, only in-frame clones are kept and a portion is missing. The sample shows more than 10,000 clones, around four fifths of them seen only once. Whole-study findings and limits: Partial responders and progressors had significantly lower baseline TCR diversity.

V is TRBV5-1 and J is TRBJ2-6; 8 nucleotides align to TRBD1. Here the sequenced sample was peripheral blood mononuclear cells (PBMCs), taken at baseline. This TCR came from a human donor with classical Hodgkin lymphoma. In DNA form, the CDR3 reads TGCGCCAGCAGCGCGGGGCCGCAGGGGGCGTTAGGTGGGGCCAACGTCCTGACTTTC. The encoded protein is CASSAGPQGALGGANVLTF.